The sequence of this TCR beta chain was determined in a study of cytomegalovirus exposure and HLA in healthy donors. Use of 60 Vbeta and 13 Jbeta primers characterized the PCR. TCRdb keeps only in-frame clones here, not all; method: immunoSEQ multiplex PCR. The sample contains approximately 150,000 clones, roughly 85% of which appear only once. This sequence was found in a young man in good health and CMV-seronegative. Sequencing was done on a sample of PBMCs.

The CDR3 is CASNGQGVYGTEAFF. CDR3 sequence (DNA): TGTGCCAGCAATGGTCAGGGGGTTTACGGCACTGAAGCTTTCTTT. The chain carries TRBV6-6 and TRBJ1-1; 7 bases are shared with TRBD1. The CDR3 runs 15 residues. Germline CDR1 is MNHNY and CDR2 is SVGAGI (reference sequence). Unmatched junction bases numbered 12, after V lost 7 bases and J lost 4 bases.